This T cell receptor (beta chain) was found in a study of CD8 T cells in ankylosing spondylitis. Study conclusions and caveats: The clones that were linked to disease were reported to be significantly enriched in matched synovial fluid samples from ankylosing spondylitis patients. The study identified a TCR beta motif of several highly homologous variants that appeared characteristic of ankylosing spondylitis blood. Disease-linked clones were found to be CD8+ and relatively rare in peripheral blood.

Trimming removed 8 bases at V and 5 bases at J, with 16 bases between. The CDR3 consists of 13 residues. Germline assignment: CDR1 SEHNR and CDR2 FQNEAQ (reference sequence). This clonotype was counted between two and nine times. Its antigen is not known. With molecular barcodes, quantitative 5'-RACE was used to make the TCR beta libraries. One entry per CDR3 protein, called by TCRdb with MiXCR from the 5' RACE reads. Here the sample spans about 540,000 distinct CDR3 sequences, roughly 13% being singletons. The chain joins TRBV7-9 to TRBJ2-7; unclear D gene. Sequencing was performed on blood, either unsorted or a sorted T cell fraction (not recorded which). This sequence was found in a male donor with ankylosing spondylitis. CDR3 in DNA: TGTGCCAGCCGCCAAGGGTATGGAGACGAGCAGTACGTC. This gives the protein CASRQGYGDEQYV.